The 16 T cell receptor beta chains below come from one sample, sequenced in a study of shared clonotypes between healthy human individuals. This table comes from immunoSEQ multiplex PCR, and its TCRdb copy is limited to in-frame clones, with some not included. This sample has more than 2 million clones; approximately 94% occur once, and the top ten carry approximately 0.13%. The sample consisted of naive CD4+ T cells sorted from blood. Sample subset: CD45RA+ positively selected. The origin of the receptors is a man in his late teens or twenties in good health.

This rearrangement joins TRBV30 to TRBJ1-6, with D perhaps TRBD1 (6 bases). Germline CDR1 GTSNPN, CDR2 SVGIG (reference sequence). V gave up 4 bases and J gave up 5 bases, with 12 bases separating them. There are 14 residues in the CDR3. The chain's CDR3 is CAWTGVTNNSPLHF. The CDR3 DNA is TGTGCCTGGACAGGGGTCACAAATAATTCACCCCTCCACTTT.

The chain employs TRBV2 and TRBJ2-4, with TRBD1 matching 9 bases. J was trimmed by 6 bases and V by 2 bases; bases with no gene match: 11. This CDR3 has 17 residues. Germline V gives CDR1 SNHLY, CDR2 FYNNEI. CDR3 coding DNA: TGTGCCAGCAGTGAAACCCCAACAGGGGGCGCCGGAAACATTCAGTACTTC. As protein: CASSETPTGGAGNIQYF.

Details on this clone: The sample has other DNA sequences that encode this CDR3 too. The chain joins TRBV6-5 to TRBJ1-6; TRBD1 matches 9 bases. Germline assignment: CDR1 MNHEY and CDR2 SVGAGI. Trimming took 6 bases from V and 7 from J; bases not matched to a gene: 4. The CDR3 extends over 14 amino acids. The CDR3 loop is CASSRDRANSPLHF. CDR3 bases: TGTGCCAGCAGCCGGGACAGGGCCAATTCACCCCTCCACTTT.

This chain joins TRBV21-1 and TRBJ2-2; TRBD2, the table's D call, lacks a check against the DNA. TRBV21-1 is assigned pseudogene status. This CDR3 is 17 amino acids long. In DNA form, the CDR3 reads TGTGCCAGCAGCAAGTCGCGGGGGCGGCCGAACACCGGGGAGCTGTTTTTT. Translation: CASSKSRGRPNTGELFF.

V is TRBV5-1 and J is TRBJ1-6; D is undetermined. CDR1 is SGHRS, CDR2 YFSETQ, per germline. The CDR3 sequence is 17 residues long. Between the trimmed V and J ends, which lost 2 bases and 2 bases, there was a span of 14 bases. CDR3 bases: TGCGCCAGCAGCTTAGCTGGGCCCCAGCCCTATAATTCACCCCTCCACTTT. This gives the protein CASSLAGPQPYNSPLHF.

This clone came up once. The J gene is TRBJ1-1, the V gene TRBV7-9, with unresolved D. Trimming took off 3 bases at V and 10 bases at J, with 15 bases between the two ends. The CDR3 is made up of 13 amino acids. Germline CDR1 SEHNR, CDR2 FQNEAQ (reference sequence). CDR3 DNA sequence: TGTGCCAGCAGCTTCCTTGATTTATCCTCAGCTTTCTTT. Translated, it gives CASSFLDLSSAFF.

This chain's CDR3 is CASTASGNQPQHF. The CDR3 bases are TGTGCCAGCACCGCAAGCGGCAATCAGCCCCAGCATTTT. V usage is TRBV6-5 and J usage is TRBJ1-5, with D unresolved. The CDR3 has 13 residues. Trimming cost V 7 bases and J 2 bases, with 9 bases left between them. Germline V gene data show CDR1 as MNHEY and CDR2 as SVGAGI.

This rearrangement joins TRBV25-1 to TRBJ2-5; no firm D call. Germline V lookup: CDR1 MGHDK, CDR2 SYGVNS. The V and J ends lost 2 bases and 5 bases respectively, with 18 bases between them. The CDR3 contains 16 residues. For the CDR3, the DNA is TGTGCCAGCAGTGAAGGAAAAGGGAATATCGGTGAGACCCAGTACTTC. Protein sequence: CASSEGKGNIGETQYF.

The V call is TRBV29-1, the J call TRBJ2-7, with TRBD2 matching 7 bases. CDR1 is SQVTM, CDR2 ANQGSEA, per germline. The J segment lost 7 bases and the V segment lost 0 bases, leaving 9 bases of the junction unmatched. The CDR3 is 14 amino acids. CDR3 residues: CSVEEGGRGGEQYF. DNA of the CDR3: TGCAGCGTTGAAGAAGGAGGGAGGGGCGGGGAGCAGTACTTC.

The chain carries TRBV19 and TRBJ1-5, with D unclear. The CDR3 has 12 residues. Between the trimmed V and J ends, which lost 4 bases and 6 bases, there was a span of 7 bases. The germline CDR1 and CDR2 sequences are LNHDA and SQIVND (reference sequence). The CDR3 sequence is CASSNGPQPQHF. CDR3 in DNA: TGTGCCAGTAGTAACGGTCCTCAGCCCCAGCATTTT.

This clone has just one count. This chain joins TRBV9 and TRBJ1-6; maybe TRBD1 (5 bases). Trimming took 4 bases from V and 4 from J, leaving 18 bases between them. This CDR3 is 17 amino acids long. Germline V gene data show CDR1 as SGDLS and CDR2 as YYNGEE. The CDR3 DNA reads TGTGCCAGCAGCCCCGAGGGGAGCGGTTCGTATAATTCACCCCTCCACTTT. Amino acids: CASSPEGSGSYNSPLHF.

V gene TRBV9 combines with J gene TRBJ2-3; D may correspond to TRBD1 or TRBD2 (5 bases each). V dropped 0 bases and J dropped 6 bases, with 14 bases sitting between them. The CDR3 contains 15 residues. Per the germline V gene, CDR1 is SGDLS and CDR2 is YYNGEE. The CDR3 DNA sequence: TGTGCCAGCAGCGTAGAACCGGGGCCGAGGGATACGCAGTATTTT. This translates into CASSVEPGPRDTQYF.

Remarks on this clone: Other DNA sequences of this sample code for an identical CDR3. This rearrangement joins TRBV5-1 to TRBJ2-7; D possibly matches TRBD1 or TRBD2 (5 bases each). Looked up from germline, CDR1 is SGHRS and CDR2 is YFSETQ. This CDR3 spans 13 amino acids. V lost 2 bases and J 3 bases, leaving 9 bases between the germline ends. CDR3 coding DNA: TGCGCCAGCAGCTTACGAGGGGACTACGAGCAGTACTTC. Protein: CASSLRGDYEQYF.

The chain combines TRBV11-2 with TRBJ2-7; maybe TRBD2 (5 bases). V lost 4 bases, J lost 5 bases, and 6 bases lay in between. Per germline, CDR1 SGHAT and CDR2 FQNNGV. CDR3 length: 11 residues. The DNA of the CDR3 is TGTGCCAGCAGCTACGGGGACGAGCAGTACTTC. It codes for CASSYGDEQYF.

The count of this clone is one. Within the sample, other DNA sequences also encode this same CDR3. The CDR3 bases are TGTGCCAGCAGTTACTCCAATTCACCCCTCCACTTT. Translating gives CASSYSNSPLHF. V gene TRBV6-6 combines with J gene TRBJ1-6; D is unresolved. The length of the CDR3 is 12 residues. The germline V gene encodes CDR1 MNHNY and CDR2 SVGAGI (reference sequence). The V end was cut by 0 bases, the J end by 7 bases, with 1 base between.

The chain joins TRBV4-3 to TRBJ2-7, with a weak D call TRBD1 (5 bases). This CDR3 contains 17 residues. Germline V gene data show CDR1 as LGHNA and CDR2 as YSLEER. V shed 1 base and J shed 3 bases, with 19 bases lying between them. This chain's CDR3 is CASSQAPNSRGNYEQYF. The CDR3 DNA reads as TGCGCCAGCAGCCAAGCCCCTAACAGTAGGGGAAACTACGAGCAGTACTTC.